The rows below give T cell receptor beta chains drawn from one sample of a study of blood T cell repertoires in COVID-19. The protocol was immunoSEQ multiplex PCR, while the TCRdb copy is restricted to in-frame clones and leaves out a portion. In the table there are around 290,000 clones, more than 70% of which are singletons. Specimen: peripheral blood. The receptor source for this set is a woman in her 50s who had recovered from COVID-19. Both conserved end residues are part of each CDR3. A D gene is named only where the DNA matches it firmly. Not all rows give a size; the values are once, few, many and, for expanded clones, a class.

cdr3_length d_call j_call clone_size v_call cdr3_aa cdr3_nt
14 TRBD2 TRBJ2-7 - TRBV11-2 CASRLAGASYEQYF TGTGCCAGCAGATTAGCGGGTGCCTCCTACGAGCAGTACTTC
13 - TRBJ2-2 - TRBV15 CATSTHAFGELFF TGTGCCACCAGCACTCACGCGTTCGGGGAGCTGTTTTTT
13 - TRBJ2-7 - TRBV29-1 CSVSAAWSYEQYF TGCAGCGTGTCTGCGGCTTGGTCCTACGAGCAGTACTTC
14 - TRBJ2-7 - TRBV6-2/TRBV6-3 CASSLSPGRYEQYF TGTGCCAGCAGTTTGAGCCCCGGTCGCTACGAGCAGTACTTC
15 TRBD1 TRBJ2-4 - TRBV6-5 CASSSGTGGKNIQYF TGTGCCAGCAGTTCTGGAACAGGGGGGAAAAACATTCAGTACTTC
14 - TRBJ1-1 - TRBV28 CASSIRGERPEAFF TGTGCCAGCAGTATACGGGGGGAGAGGCCTGAAGCTTTCTTT
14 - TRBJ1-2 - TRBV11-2 CASSLRRGSYGYTF TGTGCCAGCAGCTTACGTAGGGGCTCATATGGCTACACCTTC
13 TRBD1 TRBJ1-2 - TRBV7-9 CASFPGQGDGYTF TGTGCCAGTTTTCCGGGACAGGGGGATGGCTACACCTTC
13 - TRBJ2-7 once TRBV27 CASSLSASYEQYF TGTGCCAGCAGTTTATCGGCCAGTTACGAGCAGTACTTC
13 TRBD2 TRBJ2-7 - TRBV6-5 CASRTSGVYEQYF TGTGCCAGCAGAACTAGCGGGGTCTACGAGCAGTACTTC
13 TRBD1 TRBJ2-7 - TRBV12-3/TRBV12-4 CASRGQGLSEQYF TGTGCCAGCAGGGGACAGGGGCTTTCCGAGCAGTACTTC
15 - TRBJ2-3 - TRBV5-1 CASSLPLPTTDTQYF TGCGCCAGCAGCTTGCCACTACCGACCACAGATACGCAGTATTTT
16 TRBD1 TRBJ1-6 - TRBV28 CASSPQQGRYNSPLHF TGTGCCAGCAGTCCTCAACAGGGGAGGTATAATTCACCCCTCCACTTT
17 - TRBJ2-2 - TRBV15 CATSSKSWGRYTGELFF TGTGCCACCAGCTCTAAATCTTGGGGCCGATACACCGGGGAGCTGTTTTTT
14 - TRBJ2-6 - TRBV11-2 CASRKLSGANVLTF TGTGCCAGCAGGAAACTCTCTGGGGCCAACGTCCTGACTTTC